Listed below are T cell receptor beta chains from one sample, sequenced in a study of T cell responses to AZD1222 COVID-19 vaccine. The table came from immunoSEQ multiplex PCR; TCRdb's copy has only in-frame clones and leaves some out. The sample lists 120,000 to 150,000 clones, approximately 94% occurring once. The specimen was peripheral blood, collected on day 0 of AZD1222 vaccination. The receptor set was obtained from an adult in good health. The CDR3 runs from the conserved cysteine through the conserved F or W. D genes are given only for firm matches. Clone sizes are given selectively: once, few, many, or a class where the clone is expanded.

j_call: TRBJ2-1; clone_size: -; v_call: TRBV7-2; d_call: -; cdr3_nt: TGTGCCAGCAGCTTAGGGCGGACCGTTTACAATGAGCAGTTCTTC; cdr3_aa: CASSLGRTVYNEQFF
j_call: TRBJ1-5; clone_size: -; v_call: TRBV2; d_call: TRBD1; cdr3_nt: TGTGCCAGCAGTTACGGACAGGGCGGTCAGCCCCAGCATTTT; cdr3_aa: CASSYGQGGQPQHF
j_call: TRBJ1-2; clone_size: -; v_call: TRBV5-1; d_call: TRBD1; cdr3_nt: TGCGCCAGCAGCTCGGGACAGGGAGATGGCTACACCTTC; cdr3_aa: CASSSGQGDGYTF
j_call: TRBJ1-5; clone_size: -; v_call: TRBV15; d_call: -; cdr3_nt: TGTGCCACCAGCAGAGATGGGGGGGCCGGACAGCCCCAGCATTTT; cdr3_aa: CATSRDGGAGQPQHF
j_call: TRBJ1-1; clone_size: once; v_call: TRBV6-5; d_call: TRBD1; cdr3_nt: TGTGCCACCCCAGGGGGGGTAACTGAAGCTTTCTTT; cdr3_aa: CATPGGVTEAFF
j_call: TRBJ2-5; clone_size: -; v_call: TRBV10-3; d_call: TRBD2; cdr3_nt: TGTGCCACCGGCGGCGGGGGGGCCCAGGAGACCCAGTACTTC; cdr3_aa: CATGGGGAQETQYF
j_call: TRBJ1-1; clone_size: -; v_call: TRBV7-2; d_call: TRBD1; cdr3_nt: TGTGCCAGCAGCTGGGGACAGGTCTTT; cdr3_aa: CASSWGQVF
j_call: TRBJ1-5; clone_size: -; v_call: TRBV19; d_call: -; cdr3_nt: TGTGCCAGTAGTATGCGTAATCAGCCCCAGCATTTT; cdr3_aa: CASSMRNQPQHF
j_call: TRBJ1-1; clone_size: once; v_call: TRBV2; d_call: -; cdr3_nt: TGTGCCAGCAGTGAACCCTACCAAGGAGGCCTCACTGAAGCTTTCTTT; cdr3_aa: CASSEPYQGGLTEAFF
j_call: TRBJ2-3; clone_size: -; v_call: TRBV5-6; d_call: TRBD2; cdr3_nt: TGTGCCAGCAGTCCCAGGACTAGCGGGAGGGATACGCAGTATTTT; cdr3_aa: CASSPRTSGRDTQYF
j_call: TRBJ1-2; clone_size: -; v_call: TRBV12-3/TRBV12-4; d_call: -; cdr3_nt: TGTGCCAGCAGTTTCTGGGGCGGGGATGGCTACACCTTC; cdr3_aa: CASSFWGGDGYTF
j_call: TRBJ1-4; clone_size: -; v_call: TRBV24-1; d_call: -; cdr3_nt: TGTGCCACCAGTGGCAGAGCTAATGAAAAACTGTTTTTT; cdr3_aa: CATSGRANEKLFF
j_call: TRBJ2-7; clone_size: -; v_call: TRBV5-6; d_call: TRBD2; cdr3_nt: TGTGCCAGCAGTTCGGGACTAGCGGGTTCCTACGAGCAGTACTTC; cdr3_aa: CASSSGLAGSYEQYF
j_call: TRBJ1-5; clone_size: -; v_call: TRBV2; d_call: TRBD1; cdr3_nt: TGTGCCAGCAGTAGTCAGGGGGCCACAGGACCCCAGCATTTT; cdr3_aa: CASSSQGATGPQHF
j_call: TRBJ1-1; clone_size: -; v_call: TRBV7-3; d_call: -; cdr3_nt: TGTGCCAGCAGCTCATTCGGCGGGGGCGCCGGCACTGAAGCTTTCTTT; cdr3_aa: CASSSFGGGAGTEAFF